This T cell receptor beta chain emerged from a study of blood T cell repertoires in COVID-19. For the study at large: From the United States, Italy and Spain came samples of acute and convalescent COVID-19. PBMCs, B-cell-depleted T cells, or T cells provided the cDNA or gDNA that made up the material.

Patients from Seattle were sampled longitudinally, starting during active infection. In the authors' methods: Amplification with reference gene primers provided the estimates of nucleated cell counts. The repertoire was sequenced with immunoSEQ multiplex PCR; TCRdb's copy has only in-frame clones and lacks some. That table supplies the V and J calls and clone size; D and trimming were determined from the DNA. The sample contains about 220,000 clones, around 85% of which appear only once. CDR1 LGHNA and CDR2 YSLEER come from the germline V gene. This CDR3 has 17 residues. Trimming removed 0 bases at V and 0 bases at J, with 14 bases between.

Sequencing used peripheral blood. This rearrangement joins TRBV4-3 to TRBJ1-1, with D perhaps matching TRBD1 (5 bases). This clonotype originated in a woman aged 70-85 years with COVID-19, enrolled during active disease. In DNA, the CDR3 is TGCGCCAGCAGCCAAGAAGTCTCCGGGACTGTGAACACTGAAGCTTTCTTT. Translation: CASSQEVSGTVNTEAFF.